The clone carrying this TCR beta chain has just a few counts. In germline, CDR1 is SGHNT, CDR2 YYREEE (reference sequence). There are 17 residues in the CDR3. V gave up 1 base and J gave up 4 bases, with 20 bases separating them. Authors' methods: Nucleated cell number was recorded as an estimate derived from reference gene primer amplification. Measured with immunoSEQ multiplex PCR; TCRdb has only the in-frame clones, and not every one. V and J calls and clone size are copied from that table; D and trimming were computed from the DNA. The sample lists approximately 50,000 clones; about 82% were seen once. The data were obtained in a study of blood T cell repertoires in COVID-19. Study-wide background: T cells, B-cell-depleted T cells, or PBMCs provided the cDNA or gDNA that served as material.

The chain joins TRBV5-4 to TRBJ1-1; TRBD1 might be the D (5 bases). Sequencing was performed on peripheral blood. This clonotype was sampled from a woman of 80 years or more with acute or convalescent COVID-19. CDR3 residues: CASSLNQGWSASTEAFF. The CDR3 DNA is TGTGCCAGCAGCTTGAACCAGGGATGGTCGGCAAGCACTGAAGCTTTCTTT.